This paragraph covers one TCR beta chain sequence. The target antigen is unknown. Germline V gene lookup returns CDR1 SGHRS and CDR2 YFSETQ. V shed 2 bases, J shed 2 bases, and the junction held 2 bases outside the gene matches. The CDR3 is 14 residues long. Time point defined: longitudinal time-point 2. Libraries used 2 million unsorted PBMCs kept frozen in RNAlater. The data derive from a study of neurological immune-mediated disorders. Study-level results: The absence of shared CDR3 amino acid sequences among expanded clones across subjects suggests private repertoires in all groups.

The method for making cDNA was 5'RACE, and it used 10-nucleotide random UMIs. One entry per CDR3 protein results from TCRdb running MiXCR on the 5' RACE reads. This table holds 65,000 to 85,000 distinct CDR3 sequences, over 4.5% found once. The clonotype was recovered from a woman aged 55-69 years with multiple sclerosis. The specimen sequenced was PBMCs. The chain is built from TRBV5-1 and TRBJ2-7; 9 nucleotides agree with TRBD1. CDR3 sequence reads: CASSFRTGAYEQYF. CDR3 in DNA: TGCGCCAGCAGCTTTAGGACAGGGGCCTACGAGCAGTACTTC.